This T cell receptor (beta chain) was recovered during a study of T cell responses to AZD1222 COVID-19 vaccine. Libraries were prepared by immunoSEQ multiplex PCR; TCRdb keeps only in-frame clonotypes and omits some of them. The sample records about 79,000 clones, 80% to 90% being singletons. The V gene lost 8 bases and the J gene lost 3 bases, with 13 bases spanning the gap. Germline V CDR1 and CDR2: MDHEN, SYDVKM. The CDR3 has 13 residues. The sample consisted of peripheral blood, taken 28 days after the second AZD1222 dose. The source of this sequence is an adult who received the AZD1222 COVID-19 vaccine. V is TRBV28 and J is TRBJ1-2; D is perhaps TRBD1 (6 bases). As DNA, the CDR3 is TGTGCCAGCTCCTCAGGGACATACTATGGCTACACCTTC. It encodes CASSSGTYYGYTF.